This T cell receptor beta chain was sequenced during a study of blood T cell repertoires in COVID-19. The overall study: Specimens from acute and convalescent COVID-19 originated in the United States, Italy and Spain.

Assignments of participants to cohorts depended upon their own reported clinical history. The table came from immunoSEQ multiplex PCR; TCRdb's copy has only in-frame clones and leaves some out. Of about 250,000 clones listed, 88% are singletons. The CDR3 spans 13 residues. V lost 2 bases to trimming and J lost 3 bases, with 7 bases between them. From germline, CDR1 is KGHSH and CDR2 LQKENI. Sequenced sample: PBMCs or T cells enriched from blood (not recorded which). The chain couples TRBV18 to TRBJ2-5, with unresolved D. This receptor was taken from a woman in her 50s who had recovered from COVID-19. The CDR3 DNA is TGTGCCAGCTCACCAAACGGTAAAGAGACCCAGTACTTC. Translation gives CASSPNGKETQYF.